The 18 T cell receptor beta chains given below trace back to one sample, sequenced in a study of T-cell reconstitution after alpha-beta-depleted transplantation in children. Preparing the TCRbeta library involved the use of unique molecular identifiers. TCRdb processed the PCR reads anew with MiXCR; each CDR3 protein has one entry. The repertoire holds approximately 270,000 distinct CDR3 sequences, with 9.9% as singletons. Here the sequenced sample was PBMCs from the stem cell graft donor, taken from the stem cell graft. The source of these receptors is a human donor who donated a stem cell graft to a child with SCID.

This chain connects TRBV29-1 to TRBJ2-5; a possible D gene is TRBD2 (5 bases). CDR3 length: 12 amino acids. The V gene lost 6 bases and the J gene lost 10 bases, with 18 bases spanning the gap. Per germline, CDR1 SQVTM and CDR2 ANQGSEA. The CDR3: CSVDWPPADQYF. The CDR3 bases are TGCAGCGTCGACTGGCCGCCAGCGGACCAGTACTTC. Supplemented by reference TRBV29-1 and TRBJ2-5, the full variable domain reads SAVISQKPSRDICQRGTSLTIQCQVDSQVTMMFWYRQQPGQSLTLIATANQGSEATYESGFVIDKFPISRPNLTFSTLTVSNMSPEDSSIYLCSVDWPPADQYFGPGTRLLVL.

The chain couples TRBV20-1 to TRBJ1-2, with 10 bases aligning to TRBD1. The CDR3 sequence is 11 residues long. The germline V gene encodes CDR1 DFQATT and CDR2 SNEGSKA (reference sequence). Losses at the gene ends were 5 bases for V and 6 bases for J; bases not matched to a gene: 0. The CDR3 coding sequence is TGCAGTGCTGGACAGGGGGATGGCTACACCTTC. Translation: CSAGQGDGYTF.

This clonotype was found a few times. The chain has TRBV11-3 and TRBJ2-3; D may be TRBD2 (5 bases). The CDR3 length is 13 residues. Per germline, CDR1 SGHNT and CDR2 YENEEA. V shed 5 bases and J shed 4 bases, with 10 bases lying between them. CDR3 in amino acids: CASSGGRADTQYF. DNA of the CDR3: TGTGCCAGCAGCGGAGGACGGGCAGATACGCAGTATTTT.

Notes on this clonotype: The CDR3 carries no conserved terminal phenylalanine or tryptophan, so it likely arises from a read error. V usage is TRBV5-5 and J usage is TRBJ2-2, with 7 bases aligning to TRBD1. Losses at the gene ends were 5 bases for V and 7 bases for J; bases not matched to a gene: 8. The CDR3 covers 14 residues. Germline loops: CDR1 SGHKS, CDR2 YYEKEE (reference sequence). CDR3 nucleotide sequence: TGTGCCAGCAGGACAGGGCGTGTCAGCGGGGAGCTGTTTTGT. Translating it yields CASRTGRVSGELFC.

This clonotype came up a few times. CDR3 nucleotide sequence: TGTGCCAGCAGTTTATCGATGGCTGGGGCCAACGTCCTGACTTTC. Translated, it gives CASSLSMAGANVLTF. This chain links TRBV27 with TRBJ2-6; D is undetermined. V shed 0 bases and J shed 2 bases, with 5 bases lying between them. This CDR3 is built from 15 residues. The germline CDR1 and CDR2 sequences are MNHEY and SMNVEV (reference sequence).

This clonotype was picked up many times. This chain connects TRBV5-6 to TRBJ2-5, with D maybe TRBD2 (6 bases). The CDR3 consists of 13 residues. The V gene lost 4 bases and the J gene lost 6 bases, with 13 bases spanning the gap. Germline V gene data show CDR1 as SGHDT and CDR2 as YYEEEE. This CDR3 is CASSRTIEQTQYF. Written as DNA, the CDR3 is TGTGCCAGCAGCCGGACTATTGAGCAGACCCAGTACTTC.

The J gene is TRBJ1-2, the V gene TRBV6-5, with 10 bases matching TRBD1. V lost 5 bases, J lost 8 bases, and 8 bases stayed unmatched. The germline CDR1 and CDR2 sequences are MNHEY and SVGAGI. The CDR3 runs to 14 residues. The CDR3 DNA reads TGTGCCAGCAGTCCACGACAGGGGGCAGGGGGCTACACCTTC. Its protein is CASSPRQGAGGYTF.

This sequence joins TRBV12-3 or TRBV12-4 and TRBJ2-3; 13 nucleotides agree with TRBD2. V dropped 5 bases and J dropped 1; count of bases not matched to a gene: 9. The CDR3 is made up of 18 amino acids. This CDR3 is CASSPGTSGVLGTDTQYF. The CDR3 DNA follows: TGTGCCAGCAGTCCCGGGACTAGCGGGGTTCTCGGCACAGATACGCAGTATTTT.

This clonotype has only a few counts. The gene calls are TRBV7-2 and TRBJ2-1, with D unclear. Deletions cut 2 bases from V and 4 bases from J, with 12 bases between. The length of the CDR3 is 15 residues. Germline CDR1 is SGHTA and CDR2 is FQGNSA. The CDR3 is CASSLRVLPYNEQFF. The CDR3 DNA reads as TGTGCCAGCAGCTTAAGGGTTTTACCTTACAATGAGCAGTTCTTC.

The rearrangement links TRBV20-1 to TRBJ2-3; TRBD2 matches 9 bases. The germline V gene has CDR1 DFQATT and CDR2 SNEGSKA (reference sequence). Trimming removed 8 bases from V and 2 bases from J; junction bases left unmatched: 8. This CDR3 is built from 14 residues. The CDR3 loop reads CSFQLAGSTDTQYF. As DNA, the CDR3 is TGCAGTTTTCAACTAGCGGGTTCCACAGATACGCAGTATTTT.

The chain combines TRBV20-1 with TRBJ2-7, with a possible D match to TRBD1 (6 bases). CDR1 and CDR2 from the germline V gene are DFQATT and SNEGSKA (reference sequence). This CDR3 has 15 amino acids. The ends were cut back, 0 bases at V and 3 bases at J, with 15 bases in the middle. CDR3 sequence reads: CSARDFQGMLYEQYF. The CDR3 DNA follows: TGCAGTGCTAGAGATTTCCAGGGGATGCTCTACGAGCAGTACTTC.

Written as DNA, the CDR3 is TGTGCCAGCAGCTTGGGACTAGCCAACAGTGAGCAGTTCTTC. This codes for CASSLGLANSEQFF. The chain links TRBV5-5 to TRBJ2-1, with TRBD2 matching over 7 bases. The J segment lost 9 bases and the V segment lost 0 bases, leaving 6 bases of the junction unmatched. The germline gives CDR1 SGHKS, CDR2 YYEKEE (reference sequence). The CDR3 is 14 residues long.

V usage is TRBV5-1 and J usage is TRBJ2-7; 9 bases match TRBD2. CDR3 length: 15 amino acids. CDR1 is SGHRS, CDR2 YFSETQ, per germline. The J segment lost 6 bases and the V segment lost 0 bases, leaving 7 bases of the junction unmatched. The CDR3 is CASSLVSSGATEQYF. CDR3 in DNA: TGCGCCAGCAGCTTGGTGTCTAGCGGGGCCACCGAGCAGTACTTC.

There are a few counts of this clonotype. The V gene is TRBV18, the J gene TRBJ1-6; 11 bases are a match to TRBD1. Trimming took 1 base from V and 7 from J; bases not matched to a gene: 0. This CDR3 is built from 15 residues. CDR1 and CDR2 (germline): KGHSH, LQKENI. The CDR3 DNA sequence: TGTGCCAGCTCACCACGGACAGGGGGCAATTCACCCCTCCACTTT. Translated: CASSPRTGGNSPLHF.

This clonotype was found a few times. The J gene is TRBJ2-6, the V gene TRBV6-1; 8 bases line up with TRBD1. The trim removed 6 bases at V and 0 bases at J, leaving 7 bases unmatched. The CDR3 has 17 amino acids. Germline V gene data show CDR1 as MNHNS and CDR2 as SASEGT. The CDR3 DNA is TGTGCCAGCAGCTCCGGGACAGGCTCCTCTGGGGCCAACGTCCTGACTTTC. It translates to CASSSGTGSSGANVLTF.

The chain combines TRBV5-1 with TRBJ2-7; D is possibly TRBD1 or TRBD2 (6 bases each). V lost 0 bases, J lost 3 bases, and 13 bases lay in between. This CDR3 has 15 residues. CDR1 is SGHRS and CDR2 is YFSETQ in the germline V gene. Written as DNA, the CDR3 is TGCGCCAGCAGCTTGGTTTCGGGGGCCCTCTACGAGCAGTACTTC. It codes for CASSLVSGALYEQYF.

This clonotype came up a few times. The V and J genes are TRBV5-1 and TRBJ2-3; the D gene is possibly TRBD1 (6 bases). Germline V lookup: CDR1 SGHRS, CDR2 YFSETQ. V dropped 0 bases and J dropped 4 bases, with 9 bases sitting between them. CDR3 length: 14 residues. The CDR3 nucleotides are TGCGCCAGCAGCTTGGCAGGGGAGTCAGATACGCAGTATTTT. Its protein product is CASSLAGESDTQYF.

V is TRBV20-1 and J is TRBJ2-7, with 11 bases lining up with TRBD1. CDR3 length equals 14 residues. Germline V gene sequence: CDR1 DFQATT, CDR2 SNEGSKA (reference sequence). The V segment lost 3 bases and the J segment 2 bases; nucleotides outside the gene matches: 3. The CDR3 bases are TGCAGTGCTAGCCGGGACAGGGGGGCCTACGAGCAGTACTTC. The encoded protein is CSASRDRGAYEQYF.